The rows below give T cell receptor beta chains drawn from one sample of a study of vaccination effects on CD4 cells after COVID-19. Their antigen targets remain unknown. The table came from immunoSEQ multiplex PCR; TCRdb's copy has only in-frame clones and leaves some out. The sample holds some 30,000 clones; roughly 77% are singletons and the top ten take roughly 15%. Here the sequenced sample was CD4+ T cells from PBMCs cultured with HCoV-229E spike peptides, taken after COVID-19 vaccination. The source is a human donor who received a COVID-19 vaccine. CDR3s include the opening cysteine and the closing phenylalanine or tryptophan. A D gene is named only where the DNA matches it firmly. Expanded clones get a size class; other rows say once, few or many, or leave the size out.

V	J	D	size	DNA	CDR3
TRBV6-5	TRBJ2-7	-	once	TGTGCCAGCAGTCCCTCCTACGAGCAGTACTTC	CASSPSYEQYF
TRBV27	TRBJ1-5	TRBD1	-	TGTGCCAGCAGTTTGGGGCAGGGGGCCGGCAATCAGCCCCAGCATTTT	CASSLGQGAGNQPQHF
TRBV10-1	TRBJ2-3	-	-	TGCGCCAGCAGTGATCGAGCAGATACGCAGTATTTT	CASSDRADTQYF
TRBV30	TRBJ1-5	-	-	TGTGCCTGGAGTGGAAGGGGTTTGGGTCAGCCCCAGCATTTT	CAWSGRGLGQPQHF
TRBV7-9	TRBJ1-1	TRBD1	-	TGTGCCAGCAGCCTTCGGGACAGGGGTATGAACACTGAAGCTTTCTTT	CASSLRDRGMNTEAFF
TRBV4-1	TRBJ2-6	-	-	TGCGCCAGCAGCATGGGGGCAAGTTACTCTGGGGCCAACGTCCTGACTTTC	CASSMGASYSGANVLTF
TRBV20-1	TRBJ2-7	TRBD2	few	TGCAGTGCTAATGATATAGCGGGGAGATACGAGCAGTACTTC	CSANDIAGRYEQYF
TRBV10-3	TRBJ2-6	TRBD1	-	TGTGCCATCAGAGGAGGGAGGGACAGGGGCTCCTCTGGGGCCAACGTCCTGACTTTC	CAIRGGRDRGSSGANVLTF
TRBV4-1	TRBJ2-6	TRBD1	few	TGCGCCAGCAGACAAATAAGTAGGGACAGGGTATCTTCTGGGGCCAACGTCCTGACTTTC	CASRQISRDRVSSGANVLTF
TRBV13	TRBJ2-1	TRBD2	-	TGTGCCAGCAGCTTTCTAGGGGGACTAGCTAACAATGAGCAGTTCTTC	CASSFLGGLANNEQFF
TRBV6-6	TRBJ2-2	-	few	TGTGCCGCAACTCTTGACAGGAACACCGGGGAGCTGTTTTTT	CAATLDRNTGELFF
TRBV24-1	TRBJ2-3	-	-	TGTGCCACCAGTGATCGAACCTCTAGCGGAGGGGGGGATACGCAGTATTTT	CATSDRTSSGGGDTQYF
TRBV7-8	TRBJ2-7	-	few	TGTGCCAGCAGCTTAGAAGTGGTGAGGGAGCAGTACTTC	CASSLEVVREQYF
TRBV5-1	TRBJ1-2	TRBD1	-	TGCGCCAGCAGCCCACAGGGGGGCCGGGATGGCTACACCTTC	CASSPQGGRDGYTF
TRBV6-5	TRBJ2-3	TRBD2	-	TGTGCCAGCAGACCACGGGGGGGGCCCCCAGATACGCAGTATTTT	CASRPRGGPPDTQYF
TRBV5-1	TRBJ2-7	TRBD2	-	TGCGCCAGCAGTCCCGGGACTAGCGGATTATCCTACGAGCAGTACTTC	CASSPGTSGLSYEQYF